The 12 T cell receptor beta chains in this list originate from one sample, sequenced in a study of control samples from healthy donors and cancer patients (dated by TCRdb to the early 2020s). Receptor libraries were prepared by the immunoSEQ multiplex PCR assay. Not all clones reach the TCRdb copy of this immuneACCESS table, which keeps in-frame sequences only. Checked studies attribute under half of the gap to unresolved V genes and leave the rest unexplained. Counted in this sample were about 190,000 clones; 90% to 95% of them appeared once. The biggest ten clones account for almost 1.5% of the sample. The sequenced sample was blood. The receptors were gathered from a man aged 18 to 35 in good health.

The chain couples TRBV4-1 to TRBJ1-5, with 11 bases that match TRBD1. Germline CDR1 reads MGHRA; CDR2 reads YSYEKL. V was clipped by 4 bases and J by 4 bases; unmatched bases: 9. The CDR3 loop spans 17 amino acids. CDR3 sequence reads: CASSPWAGTGGNQPQHF. For the CDR3, the DNA is TGCGCCAGCAGCCCATGGGCCGGGACAGGGGGTAATCAGCCCCAGCATTTT.

This clone was counted a single time. The CDR3 sequence: CASSLLTENTGELFF. CDR3 in DNA: TGCGCCAGCAGCTTGTTGACAGAGAACACCGGGGAGCTGTTTTTT. This chain links TRBV5-1 with TRBJ2-2; weak D call: TRBD1 (5 bases). The CDR3 runs to 15 residues. Trimming removed 1 base at V and 1 base at J, with 8 bases between. Germline V gene sequence: CDR1 SGHRS, CDR2 YFSETQ.

V usage is TRBV6-5 and J usage is TRBJ1-2; D is ambiguous. CDR3 length: 14 amino acids. Trimming pared 0 bases from V and 2 bases from J, leaving 7 bases between. Germline CDR1 MNHEY, CDR2 SVGAGI. CDR3 loop: CASSYSRGNYGYTF. The CDR3 bases are TGTGCCAGCAGTTACTCGAGAGGGAACTATGGCTACACCTTC.

This clone occurred once. Other DNA sequences in this specimen translate into the identical CDR3. The chain joins TRBV9 to TRBJ1-2; 10 positions agree with TRBD1. The trim removed 2 bases at V and 4 bases at J, leaving 5 bases unmatched. The CDR3 runs to 15 residues. CDR1 is SGDLS, CDR2 YYNGEE, per germline. The CDR3 is CASSVDRGGSYGYTF. In nucleotides, the CDR3 is TGTGCCAGCAGCGTGGACAGGGGGGGTTCCTATGGCTACACCTTC.

This sequence joins TRBV18 and TRBJ1-4; 7 positions agree with TRBD1. J lost 1 base, V lost 1 base, and 0 bases had no gene match. The length of the CDR3 is 15 residues. Germline values: CDR1 KGHSH, CDR2 LQKENI. The CDR3 nucleotides are TGTGCCAGCTCACCACGGACAGGAACTAATGAAAAACTGTTTTTT. This codes for CASSPRTGTNEKLFF.

This rearrangement joins TRBV3-1 (or the pseudogene TRBV3-2) to TRBJ2-7; no firm D call. CDR1 and CDR2 from the germline V gene are LGHDT and YNNKEL (reference sequence). Trimming shortened V by 4 bases and J by 4 bases, and 11 bases separated the two germline ends. The CDR3 length is 13 residues. CDR3 DNA: TGTGCCAGCAGCCCCCCTGGCCGTTACGAGCAGTACTTC. It codes for CASSPPGRYEQYF.

The chain links TRBV7-6 to TRBJ2-3, with D possibly being TRBD2 (5 bases). Germline CDR1 reads SGHVS; CDR2 reads FNYEAQ. This CDR3 contains 14 residues. The V gene lost 1 base and the J gene lost 2 bases, with 7 bases spanning the gap. CDR3 bases: TGTGCCAGCAGCTTAGTACGGGACACAGATACGCAGTATTTT. Translated, it gives CASSLVRDTDTQYF. The variable domain in full, completed from reference TRBV7-6 and TRBJ2-3, reads GAGVSQSPRYKVTKRGQDVALRCDPISGHVSLYWYRQALGQGPEFLTYFNYEAQQDKSGLPNDRFSAERPEGSISTLTIQRTEQRDSAMYRCASSLVRDTDTQYFGPGTRLTVL.

The chain recombines TRBV4-1 with TRBJ2-3, with TRBD2 matching 11 bases. CDR1 MGHRA and CDR2 YSYEKL come from the germline V gene. The CDR3 contains 16 residues. J gave up 2 bases and V 4 bases, and 5 bases lay outside the gene matches. The CDR3 sequence: CASSPQGLAVTDTQYF. Written as DNA, the CDR3 is TGCGCCAGCAGCCCGCAGGGACTAGCGGTCACAGATACGCAGTATTTT.

The chain links TRBV5-1 to TRBJ2-1; a weak D match, TRBD2 (5 bases). The CDR3 consists of 16 residues. The V end was cut by 4 bases, the J end by 0 bases, with 14 bases between. Germline CDR1 SGHRS, CDR2 YFSETQ. The CDR3 DNA sequence: TGCGCCAGCAGCCCCCAAGCGGAACCCTCCTACAATGAGCAGTTCTTC. It codes for CASSPQAEPSYNEQFF.

This chain uses TRBV6-5 with TRBJ1-1; weak D call: TRBD1 (5 bases). The CDR3 extends over 13 amino acids. CDR1 is MNHEY and CDR2 is SVGAGI in the germline V gene. Deletions cut 0 bases from V and 5 bases from J, with 7 bases between. CDR3 sequence: CASSYSGETEAFF. In DNA, the CDR3 is TGTGCCAGCAGTTACTCGGGGGAAACTGAAGCTTTCTTT.

The CDR3 here is CASSEWRADVNTEAFF. The CDR3 DNA sequence: TGTGCCAGCAGTGAATGGAGGGCCGACGTAAACACTGAAGCTTTCTTT. The chain combines TRBV25-1 with TRBJ1-1; no clear D. The V end was cut by 1 base, the J end by 2 bases, with 14 bases between. Germline V gene sequence: CDR1 MGHDK, CDR2 SYGVNS. The CDR3 sequence is 16 residues long.

This clone appeared a few times. The J gene is TRBJ1-3, the V gene TRBV10-2; no clear D gene. V gave up 3 bases and J gave up 0 bases, with 6 bases separating them. The CDR3 has 14 amino acids. CDR1 is WSHSY, CDR2 SAAADI, per germline. The CDR3 region is CASSDSLSGNTIYF. DNA for the CDR3: TGCGCCAGCAGTGACAGCCTCTCTGGAAACACCATATATTTT.